A single sample gave rise to the 3 T cell receptor beta chains below, sequenced in a study of vaccination and CD4 T cells after COVID-19. Treatment in this sample: approximately 11-day PBMC culture with coronavirus spike peptide pools or control peptides (ViraFEST assay). The Oncomine TCR Beta short-read assay was what sequenced the DNA obtained from cultured CD4+ T cells. Each CDR3 protein is one row after TCRdb ran MiXCR on the PCR reads. The data show some 10,000 distinct CDR3 sequences, 45% to 50% seen once. Their specific antigens are unknown. Specimen: cultured CD4+ T cells from blood, collected after SARS-CoV-2 vaccination. These receptors all stem from a human donor with COVID-19.

The J gene is TRBJ2-5, the V gene TRBV27; D gene ambiguous. The V end was cut by 2 bases, the J end by 5 bases, with 3 bases between. The CDR3 contains 11 residues. Germline lookup yields CDR1 MNHEY and CDR2 SMNVEV (reference sequence). CDR3 DNA: TGTGCCAGCAGTTTAACCGAGACCCAGTACTTC. As protein: CASSLTETQYF.

The V call is TRBV5-1, the J call TRBJ1-1; 10 bases map to TRBD1. The junction had 11 bases not matched to a gene; V was cut back by 4 bases and J by 2 bases. Germline CDR1 reads SGHRS; CDR2 reads YFSETQ. The CDR3 consists of 17 residues. The CDR3 DNA reads as TGCGCCAGCAGCGATAGGGACAGGGGACAACTCAACACTGAAGCTTTCTTT. It is translated as CASSDRDRGQLNTEAFF.

The gene calls are TRBV6-1 and TRBJ2-7; no clear D gene. Trimming stripped 6 bases from V and 3 bases from J, with 12 bases between. Germline values: CDR1 MNHNS, CDR2 SASEGT. This CDR3 is 13 amino acids long. Written as DNA, the CDR3 is TGTGCCAGCAGCCCGACTCCTAGCTACGAGCAGTACTTC. It encodes CASSPTPSYEQYF.